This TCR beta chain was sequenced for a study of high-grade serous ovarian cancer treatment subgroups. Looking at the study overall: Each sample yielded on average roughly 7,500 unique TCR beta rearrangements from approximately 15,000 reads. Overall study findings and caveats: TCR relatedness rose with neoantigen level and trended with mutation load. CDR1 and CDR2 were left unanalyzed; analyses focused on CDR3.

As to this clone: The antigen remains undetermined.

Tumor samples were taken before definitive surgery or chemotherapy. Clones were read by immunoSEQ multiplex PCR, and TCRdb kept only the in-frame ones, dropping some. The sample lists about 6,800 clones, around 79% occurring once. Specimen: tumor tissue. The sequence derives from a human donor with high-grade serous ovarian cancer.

CDR3 DNA: TGCGCCAGCAGCCCGGACAGGGCGGGCACCGGGGAGCTGTTTTTT. Encoded protein: CASSPDRAGTGELFF. The J gene is TRBJ2-2, the V gene TRBV5-1; TRBD1 matches 8 bases. V trimming: 4 bases; J trimming: 4 bases; junction bases outside the gene matches: 6. The CDR3 extends over 15 amino acids. Germline CDR1 and CDR2: SGHRS and YFSETQ.